The clone carrying this TCR beta chain came up a few times. Its antigen is unidentified. The treatment was: roughly 18 received Ad26.COV2.S at low or high dose, single or two shots; 5 received placebo; per-sample allocation not given. All samples were drawn on day 63, counting from the first vaccine or placebo injection. This sample was included in a study of Ad26.COV2.S vaccination and SARS-CoV-2 variants. Study background: Donor participated within the Ad26.COV2.S arm of the COV1001 trial. By the intramuscular route, Ad26.COV2.S was given once, or twice 56 days apart. Study-wide findings and caveats: Placebo recipients and vaccine recipients were similar in non-spike TCR breadth. Possibly, TCR breadth and depth analyses underestimated total T cell responses.

Sequencing used immunoSEQ multiplex PCR; TCRdb keeps in-frame clones, though not all of them. The table has about 370,000 clones, about nine tenths seen once. Germline CDR1 and CDR2: MNHNY and SVGAGI (reference sequence). V shed 0 bases and J shed 5 bases, with 10 bases lying between them. This CDR3 has 14 residues. V usage is TRBV6-6 and J usage is TRBJ2-5; D not certain. This material consisted of peripheral blood, taken in a trial of Ad26.COV2.S vaccine versus placebo. This TCR derives from a person aged 18 to 59 who received the Ad26.COV2.S COVID-19 vaccine or a placebo. The CDR3 bases are TGTGCCAGCAGTTACTCAGGTCCCACGGAGACCCAGTACTTC. Protein: CASSYSGPTETQYF.